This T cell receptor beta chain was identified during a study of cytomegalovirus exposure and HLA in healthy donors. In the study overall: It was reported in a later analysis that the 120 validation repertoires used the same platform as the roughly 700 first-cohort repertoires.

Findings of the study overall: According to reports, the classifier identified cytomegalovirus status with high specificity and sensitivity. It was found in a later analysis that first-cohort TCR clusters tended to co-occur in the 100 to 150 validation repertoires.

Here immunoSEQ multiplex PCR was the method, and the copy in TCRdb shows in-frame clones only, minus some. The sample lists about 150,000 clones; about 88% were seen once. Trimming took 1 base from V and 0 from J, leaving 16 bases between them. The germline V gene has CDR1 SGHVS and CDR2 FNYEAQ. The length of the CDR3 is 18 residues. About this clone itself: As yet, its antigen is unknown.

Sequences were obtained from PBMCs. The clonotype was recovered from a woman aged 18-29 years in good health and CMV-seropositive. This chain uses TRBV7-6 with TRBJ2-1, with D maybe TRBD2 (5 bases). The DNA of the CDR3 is TGTGCCAGCAGCTTAGGGTCTCTGAGCGGAAGCTCCTACAATGAGCAGTTCTTC. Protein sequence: CASSLGSLSGSSYNEQFF. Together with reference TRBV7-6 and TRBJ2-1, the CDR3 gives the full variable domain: GAGVSQSPRYKVTKRGQDVALRCDPISGHVSLYWYRQALGQGPEFLTYFNYEAQQDKSGLPNDRFSAERPEGSISTLTIQRTEQRDSAMYRCASSLGSLSGSSYNEQFFGPGTRLTVL.